The present T cell receptor beta chain was sequenced within a study of T cell repertoires in cytomegalovirus infection. The CDR3 runs 15 residues. The V and J ends lost 3 bases and 12 bases respectively, with 21 bases between them. In germline, CDR1 is LNHDA, CDR2 SQIVND (reference sequence). Study observations and caveats: Summed frequency of shared TCR beta families picked out CMV carriers who also had the relevant HLA. CMV-specific HLA-C-restricted TCR beta clonotypes dominated the ex vivo response.

From the reads, TCRdb called clonotypes with MiXCR, one entry per CDR3 protein. The sample contains about 920,000 distinct CDR3 sequences, approximately 32% of which appear only once. This clonotype showed up just a few times. Its target is not known. The chain carries TRBV19 and TRBJ2-1, with unresolved D. The sequence derives from a human donor in good health (CMV status not recorded). Some clones in this sample may be carry-over from other donors' samples. This sample comprised cultured CD8+ T cells from PBMCs, obtained from culture after CMV antigen stimulation. The CDR3 region is CASSIRPPEPQAQFF. CDR3 DNA sequence: TGTGCCAGTAGTATTCGGCCCCCTGAGCCGCAGGCGCAGTTCTTC. Complete variable domain (other parts from reference TRBV19 and TRBJ2-1): DGGITQSPKYLFRKEGQNVTLSCEQNLNHDAMYWYRQDPGQGLRLIYYSQIVNDFQKGDIAEGYSVSREKKESFPLTVTSAQKNPTAFYLCASSIRPPEPQAQFFGPGTRLTVL.